The 8 T cell receptor beta chains below all came from one sample that was sequenced in a study of blood T cell repertoires in COVID-19 (dated by TCRdb to 2018 to 2020). The library was obtained by the immunoSEQ multiplex PCR assay. The clones in this table, taken by TCRdb from immuneACCESS, are in-frame only. Not every clone is retained; where verified, under half of the shortfall comes from an unresolved V gene, and the cause of the rest is unknown. The sample table shows roughly 330,000 clones, and around 87% are seen once. The ten biggest clones cover approximately 5% of the sample. The sequenced material came from PBMCs or T cells enriched from blood (not recorded which). The receptors were gathered from a woman in her 30s who had recovered from COVID-19.

This chain links TRBV5-1 with TRBJ1-1; D unclear. V dropped 2 bases and J dropped 1 base, with 9 bases sitting between them. Germline loops: CDR1 SGHRS, CDR2 YFSETQ. The CDR3 spans 14 residues. The CDR3 protein is CASSFQTGNTEAFF. The CDR3 coding sequence is TGCGCCAGCAGCTTTCAGACTGGGAACACTGAAGCTTTCTTT.

The chain recombines TRBV7-8 with TRBJ2-5; unclear D gene. Trimming pared 1 base from V and 4 bases from J, leaving 13 bases between. Germline V CDR1 and CDR2: SGHVS, FQNEAQ. The CDR3 has 15 amino acids. As DNA, the CDR3 is TGTGCCAGCAGCTTAGGGCAGTCACTACTAGAGACCCAGTACTTC. The encoded protein is CASSLGQSLLETQYF.

In DNA, the CDR3 is TGCGCCAGCAGCGGGACCTGGACTAGCGGGGGGCAAGAGACCCAGTACTTC. Its translation is CASSGTWTSGGQETQYF. The J gene is TRBJ2-5, the V gene TRBV5-1; 14 positions agree with TRBD2. In germline, CDR1 is SGHRS, CDR2 YFSETQ. The CDR3 is 17 residues long. Trimming cost V 4 bases and J 2 bases; bases outside gene matches: 7.

The chain links TRBV2 to TRBJ2-1, with 9 bases that match TRBD2. Germline CDR1 and CDR2: SNHLY and FYNNEI. The CDR3 has 13 amino acids. J gave up 6 bases and V 9 bases, and 6 bases lay outside the gene matches. The CDR3, as DNA: TGTGCCAGACGGCGGGGGGGCATCAATGAGCAGTTCTTC. Protein sequence: CARRRGGINEQFF.

The V call is TRBV7-9, the J call TRBJ2-5; 8 bases match TRBD2. Germline CDR1 and CDR2: SEHNR and FQNEAQ (reference sequence). Unmatched junction bases numbered 8, after V lost 1 base and J lost 7 bases. This CDR3 has 15 amino acids. CDR3 nucleotide sequence: TGTGCCAGCAGCTTAGAGCTAGCGGGCGCCCTGACCCAGTACTTC. This encodes CASSLELAGALTQYF.

CDR3 sequence reads: CASSPDTETQYF. DNA for the CDR3: TGTGCCAGCAGCCCCGACACGGAGACCCAGTACTTC. This rearrangement joins TRBV9 to TRBJ2-5; D is undetermined. Trimming left V 4 bases short and J 5 bases short, with 9 bases between. Germline assignment: CDR1 SGDLS and CDR2 YYNGEE. The CDR3 consists of 12 residues.

V and J are TRBV6-2 or TRBV6-3 and TRBJ1-6; 8 bases agree with TRBD1. CDR3 size: 16 residues. V was clipped by 5 bases and J by 5 bases; unmatched bases: 8. The germline V gene has CDR1 MNHEY and CDR2 SVGEGT. CDR3: CASSLRRTGNNSPLHF. In nucleotides, the CDR3 is TGTGCCAGCAGTCTCAGGAGGACAGGGAATAATTCACCCCTCCACTTT.

Points on this clone: An end of the junction differs from the germline gene, which may be a read error. The chain uses TRBV24-1 and TRBJ1-2, with 7 bases lining up with TRBD1. The CDR3 length is 11 residues. Germline lookup yields CDR1 KGHDR and CDR2 SFDVKD. CDR3 DNA: TGTGCCACCAGTGAGCCGACAGGGTTGGCCTTC. It specifies CATSEPTGLAF.